This T cell receptor beta chain was profiled in a study of T-cell memory formation after mild COVID-19. Study in general: The TCR clusters were mostly specific to one donor.

On this clonotype itself: Its target is not known.

Study-wide findings and caveats: CD4+ contracting clones lay mainly in CM and EM, CD8+ ones in EMRA. Day 37-peaking second-wave clones had unconfirmed SARS-CoV-2 specificity.

Researchers used 5'RACE with constant-segment primers to make TCR alpha and TCR beta cDNA libraries that carry sample barcodes and UMIs. From the 5' RACE reads, TCRdb called clonotypes with MiXCR, one entry per CDR3 protein. The table shows about 290,000 distinct CDR3 sequences, with roughly 15% occurring only once. The CDR3 is 16 amino acids. From germline, CDR1 is MGHRA and CDR2 YSYEKL. Trimming left V 2 bases short and J 0 bases short, with 8 bases between. This sequence was found in a man aged 18-30 years who had mild COVID-19 (a few samples of this study predate the infection). Cell type and time point are not known. The genes are TRBV4-1 and TRBJ2-6; no reliable D call. Source material: PBMCs or a T cell subset sorted from them (not recorded which). The CDR3 here is CASSQYSASGANVLTF. As DNA, the CDR3 is TGCGCCAGCAGCCAATACTCGGCCTCTGGGGCCAACGTCCTGACTTTC.